The 10 T cell receptor beta chains below all came from one sample that was sequenced in a study of cytomegalovirus exposure and HLA in healthy donors. Amplification used 60 Vbeta primers and 13 Jbeta primers. Clones were sequenced by immunoSEQ multiplex PCR, and TCRdb holds only the in-frame ones, with some missing. The table has 120,000 or so clones, nearly 80% seen once. The source material was PBMCs. The receptors derive from a woman aged 40-49 years in good health and CMV-seronegative.

The genes are TRBV5-1 and TRBJ2-3; 14 positions match TRBD2. There are 16 residues in the CDR3. The germline V gene has CDR1 SGHRS and CDR2 YFSETQ. V trimming: 3 bases; J trimming: 6 bases; junction bases outside the gene matches: 6. CDR3 DNA: TGCGCCAGCAGCTCGGGACTAGCGGGAGCTCGGGATACGCAGTATTTT. It encodes CASSSGLAGARDTQYF.

This CDR3 is CASSLDSGEQYF. The DNA of the CDR3 is TGTGCCAGCAGCTTGGATAGCGGGGAGCAGTACTTC. The rearrangement joins TRBV7-9 to TRBJ2-7, with 7 nucleotides matching TRBD2. Per germline, CDR1 SEHNR and CDR2 FQNEAQ (reference sequence). The ends lost 3 bases at V and 7 bases at J; junction bases unmatched: 3. The CDR3 length is 12 residues.

The genes are TRBV7-9 and TRBJ2-5; D is uncertain. The CDR3 totals 12 residues. The V gene lost 2 bases and the J gene lost 5 bases, with 6 bases spanning the gap. Looked up from germline, CDR1 is SEHNR and CDR2 is FQNEAQ (reference sequence). CDR3 in amino acids: CASSLSRETQYF. CDR3 nucleotides: TGTGCCAGCAGCTTAAGTCGGGAGACCCAGTACTTC. The complete variable domain, with remaining parts taken from reference TRBV7-9 and TRBJ2-5, reads DTGVSQNPRHKITKRGQNVTFRCDPISEHNRLYWYRQTLGQGPEFLTYFQNEAQLEKSRLLSDRFSAERPKGSFSTLEIQRTEQGDSAMYLCASSLSRETQYFGPGTRLLVL.

The chain uses TRBV19 and TRBJ2-2; D gene uncertain. The CDR3 consists of 14 residues. Germline V gene data show CDR1 as LNHDA and CDR2 as SQIVND (reference sequence). Trimming took 8 bases from V and 0 from J, leaving 10 bases between them. The CDR3 nucleotides read TGTGCCAGTGTCATCCGAGCGAACACCGGGGAGCTGTTTTTT. Translation: CASVIRANTGELFF. The entire variable domain, with the rest obtained from reference TRBV19 and TRBJ2-2, is as follows: DGGITQSPKYLFRKEGQNVTLSCEQNLNHDAMYWYRQDPGQGLRLIYYSQIVNDFQKGDIAEGYSVSREKKESFPLTVTSAQKNPTAFYLCASVIRANTGELFFGEGSRLTVL.

The genes are TRBV27 and TRBJ2-2; possibly TRBD2 for D (6 bases). The V end lost 6 bases, the J end lost 0 bases, and 14 bases lay between the germline ends. Germline V gives CDR1 MNHEY, CDR2 SMNVEV (reference sequence). The CDR3 consists of 16 residues. CDR3 amino acids: CASRLPGLTNTGELFF. The CDR3 nucleotides read TGTGCCAGCAGACTTCCGGGACTCACGAACACCGGGGAGCTGTTTTTT.

J is TRBJ2-3 and V is TRBV7-2, with 7 bases that match TRBD2. Losses at the gene ends were 1 base for V and 4 bases for J; bases not matched to a gene: 2. The CDR3 sequence is 14 residues long. CDR1 and CDR2 (germline): SGHTA, FQGNSA. The CDR3 coding sequence is TGTGCCAGCAGCTTAGAGCGGGAAGCAGATACGCAGTATTTT. As protein: CASSLEREADTQYF. The variable domain in full, completed from reference TRBV7-2 and TRBJ2-3, reads GAGVSQSPSNKVTEKGKDVELRCDPISGHTALYWYRQSLGQGLEFLIYFQGNSAPDKSGLPSDRFSAERTGGSVSTLTIQRTQQEDSAVYLCASSLEREADTQYFGPGTRLTVL.

The chain recombines TRBV10-3 with TRBJ2-3, with 13 bases aligning to TRBD2. This CDR3 comprises 15 residues. V trimming: 8 bases; J trimming: 4 bases; junction bases outside the gene matches: 6. Germline CDR1 and CDR2: ENHRY and SYGVKD. DNA for the CDR3: TGTGCCATCCGTAGGACTAGCGGGAGAGCAGATACGCAGTATTTT. As protein: CAIRRTSGRADTQYF.

This chain connects TRBV5-1 to TRBJ2-7; D is uncertain. This CDR3 is built from 14 residues. CDR1 and CDR2 from the germline V gene are SGHRS and YFSETQ. Deletions cut 4 bases from V and 6 bases from J, with 17 bases between. The CDR3 sequence is CASSIEEDTSEQYF. CDR3 bases: TGCGCCAGCAGCATAGAGGAAGATACCTCCGAGCAGTACTTC. Supplemented by reference TRBV5-1 and TRBJ2-7, the full variable domain reads KAGVTQTPRYLIKTRGQQVTLSCSPISGHRSVSWYQQTPGQGLQFLFEYFSETQRNKGNFPGRFSGRQFSNSRSEMNVSTLELGDSALYLCASSIEEDTSEQYFGPGTRLTVT.

The chain is built from TRBV28 and TRBJ1-5; D may be TRBD1 (5 bases). Germline values: CDR1 MDHEN, CDR2 SYDVKM. Trimming left V 2 bases short and J 3 bases short, with 17 bases between. The CDR3 length is 17 residues. CDR3 sequence reads: CASSLVPPGIINQPQHF. In DNA form, the CDR3 reads TGTGCCAGCAGTTTAGTTCCACCAGGGATCATCAATCAGCCCCAGCATTTT.

The chain links TRBV18 to TRBJ2-5; D perhaps matches TRBD1 (6 bases). V was trimmed by 3 bases and J by 2 bases, leaving 10 bases between them. The germline CDR1 and CDR2 sequences are KGHSH and LQKENI. The CDR3 extends over 14 amino acids. The CDR3 reads CASSPRQAQETQYF. DNA for the CDR3: TGTGCCAGCTCACCCAGACAGGCACAAGAGACCCAGTACTTC.